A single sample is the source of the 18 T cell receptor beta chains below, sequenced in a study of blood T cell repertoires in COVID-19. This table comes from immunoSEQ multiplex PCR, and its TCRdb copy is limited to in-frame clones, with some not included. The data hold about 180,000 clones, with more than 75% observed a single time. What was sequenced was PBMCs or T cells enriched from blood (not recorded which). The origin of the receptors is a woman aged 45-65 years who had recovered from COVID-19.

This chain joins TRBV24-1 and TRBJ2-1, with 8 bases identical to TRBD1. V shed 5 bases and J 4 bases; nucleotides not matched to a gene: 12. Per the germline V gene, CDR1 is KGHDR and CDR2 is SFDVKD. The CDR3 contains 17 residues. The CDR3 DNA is TGTGCCACCAGTGCTGCGGTAGGACAGGGATCTTACAATGAGCAGTTCTTC. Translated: CATSAAVGQGSYNEQFF.

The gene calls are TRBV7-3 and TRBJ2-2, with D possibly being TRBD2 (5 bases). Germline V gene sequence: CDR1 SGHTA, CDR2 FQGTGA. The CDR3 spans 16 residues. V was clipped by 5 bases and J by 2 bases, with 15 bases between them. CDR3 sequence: CASSLVGGSNTGELFF. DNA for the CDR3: TGTGCCAGCAGCCTTGTGGGTGGGAGTAACACCGGGGAGCTGTTTTTT.

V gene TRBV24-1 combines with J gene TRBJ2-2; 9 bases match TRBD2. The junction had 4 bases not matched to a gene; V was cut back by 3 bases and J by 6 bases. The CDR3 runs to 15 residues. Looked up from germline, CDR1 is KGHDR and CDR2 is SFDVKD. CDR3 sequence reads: CATSDLAGRPGELFF. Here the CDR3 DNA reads TGTGCCACCAGTGATCTAGCGGGAAGGCCCGGGGAGCTGTTTTTT.

CDR3 protein: CASSQPGGRNTIYF. CDR3 DNA sequence: TGTGCCAGCTCACAACCAGGGGGTAGAAACACCATATATTTT. This chain connects TRBV18 to TRBJ1-3, with 7 bases fitting TRBD1. Trimming took 4 bases from V and 5 from J; bases not matched to a gene: 5. The CDR3 contains 14 residues. Germline V lookup: CDR1 KGHSH, CDR2 LQKENI. Full variable domain (missing parts from reference TRBV18 and TRBJ1-3): NAGVMQNPRHLVRRRGQEARLRCSPMKGHSHVYWYRQLPEEGLKFMVYLQKENIIDESGMPKERFSAEFPKEGPSILRIQQVVRGDSAAYFCASSQPGGRNTIYFGEGSWLTVV.

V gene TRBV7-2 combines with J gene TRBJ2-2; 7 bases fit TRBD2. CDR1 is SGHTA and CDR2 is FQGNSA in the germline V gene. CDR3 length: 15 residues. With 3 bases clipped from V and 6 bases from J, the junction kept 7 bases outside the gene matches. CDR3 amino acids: CASSFGLVGSGELFF. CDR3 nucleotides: TGTGCCAGCAGCTTCGGACTAGTCGGGTCCGGGGAGCTGTTTTTT.

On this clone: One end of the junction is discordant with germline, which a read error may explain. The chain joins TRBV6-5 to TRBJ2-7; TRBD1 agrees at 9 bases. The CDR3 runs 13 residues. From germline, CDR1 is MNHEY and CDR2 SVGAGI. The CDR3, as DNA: TGTGCCAGCAGGCCGGGACAGGGCTACAAGCAGTACTTC. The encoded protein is CASRPGQGYKQYF.

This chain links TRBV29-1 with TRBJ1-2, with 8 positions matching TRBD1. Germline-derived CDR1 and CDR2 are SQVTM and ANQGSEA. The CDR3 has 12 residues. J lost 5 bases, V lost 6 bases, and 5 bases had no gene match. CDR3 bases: TGCAGCGTAGCTAGGACAGGGTATGGCTACACCTTC. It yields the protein CSVARTGYGYTF. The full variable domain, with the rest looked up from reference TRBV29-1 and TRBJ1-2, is SAVISQKPSRDICQRGTSLTIQCQVDSQVTMMFWYRQQPGQSLTLIATANQGSEATYESGFVIDKFPISRPNLTFSTLTVSNMSPEDSSIYLCSVARTGYGYTFGSGTRLTVV.

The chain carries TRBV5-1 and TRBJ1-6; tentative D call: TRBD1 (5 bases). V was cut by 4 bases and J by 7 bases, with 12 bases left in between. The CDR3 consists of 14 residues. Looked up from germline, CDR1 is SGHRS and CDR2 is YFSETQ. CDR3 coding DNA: TGCGCCAGCAGCGCCGCAGGGAGGAATTCACCCCTCCACTTT. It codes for CASSAAGRNSPLHF.

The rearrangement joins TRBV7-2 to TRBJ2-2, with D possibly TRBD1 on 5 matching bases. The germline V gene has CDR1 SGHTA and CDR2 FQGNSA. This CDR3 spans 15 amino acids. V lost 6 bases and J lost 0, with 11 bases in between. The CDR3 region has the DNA TGTGCCAGCAGATTGGGGCGGTCGAACACCGGGGAGCTGTTTTTT. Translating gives CASRLGRSNTGELFF.

CDR3 in amino acids: CASSVGALSTQETQYF. CDR3 DNA sequence: TGTGCCAGCAGCGTAGGGGCTCTAAGTACACAAGAGACCCAGTACTTC. This rearrangement joins TRBV9 to TRBJ2-5; D is unresolved. Deletions cut 0 bases from V and 2 bases from J, with 14 bases between. CDR1 is SGDLS and CDR2 is YYNGEE in the germline V gene. The CDR3 runs 16 residues.

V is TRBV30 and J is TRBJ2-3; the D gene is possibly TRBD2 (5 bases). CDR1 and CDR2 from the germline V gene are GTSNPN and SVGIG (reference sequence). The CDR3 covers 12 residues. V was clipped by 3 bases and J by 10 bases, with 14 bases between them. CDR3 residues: CAWRGRAGPQYF. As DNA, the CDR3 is TGTGCCTGGAGGGGGAGAGCCGGGCCGCAGTATTTT.

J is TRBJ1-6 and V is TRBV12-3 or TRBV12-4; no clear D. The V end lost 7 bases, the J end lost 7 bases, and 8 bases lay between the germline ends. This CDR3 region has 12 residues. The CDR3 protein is CASTWQNSPLHF. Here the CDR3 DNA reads TGTGCCAGCACATGGCAAAATTCACCCCTCCACTTT.

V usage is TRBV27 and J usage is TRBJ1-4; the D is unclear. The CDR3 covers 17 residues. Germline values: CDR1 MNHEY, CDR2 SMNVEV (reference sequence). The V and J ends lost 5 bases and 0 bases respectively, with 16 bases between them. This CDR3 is CASSPEQYTTTNEKLFF. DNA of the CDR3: TGTGCCAGCAGTCCCGAGCAGTACACTACAACTAATGAAAAACTGTTTTTT.

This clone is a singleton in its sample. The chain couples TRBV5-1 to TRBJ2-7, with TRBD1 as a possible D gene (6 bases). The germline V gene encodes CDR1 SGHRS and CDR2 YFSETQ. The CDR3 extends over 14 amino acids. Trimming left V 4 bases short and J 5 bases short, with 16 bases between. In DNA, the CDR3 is TGCGCCAGCAGCGTAGGGGGTCTCGGGAACGAGCAGTACTTC. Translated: CASSVGGLGNEQYF.

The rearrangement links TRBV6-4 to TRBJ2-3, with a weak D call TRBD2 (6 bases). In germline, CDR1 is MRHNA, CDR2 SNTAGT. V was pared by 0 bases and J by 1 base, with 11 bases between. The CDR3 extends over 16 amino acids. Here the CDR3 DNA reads TGTGCCAGCAGTGACTCGATCTCGGGAGGCACAGATACGCAGTATTTT. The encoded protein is CASSDSISGGTDTQYF.

The CDR3 DNA reads as TGTGCCAGCATGACATTAAGCAGGGGGCGAGAGACCCAGTACTTC. This sequence encodes CASMTLSRGRETQYF. The chain employs TRBV28 and TRBJ2-5, with 8 positions matching TRBD1. The length of the CDR3 is 15 residues. Germline V gene data show CDR1 as MDHEN and CDR2 as SYDVKM. Trimming at V came to 7 bases and at J to 4 bases, leaving 11 bases not matched to a gene.

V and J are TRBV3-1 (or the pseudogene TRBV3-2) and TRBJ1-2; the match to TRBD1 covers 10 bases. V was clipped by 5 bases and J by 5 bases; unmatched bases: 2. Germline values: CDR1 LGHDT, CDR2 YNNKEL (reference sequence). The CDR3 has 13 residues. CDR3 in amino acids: CASSRTGGYGYTF. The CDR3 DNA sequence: TGTGCCAGCAGCAGGACAGGGGGTTATGGCTACACCTTC.

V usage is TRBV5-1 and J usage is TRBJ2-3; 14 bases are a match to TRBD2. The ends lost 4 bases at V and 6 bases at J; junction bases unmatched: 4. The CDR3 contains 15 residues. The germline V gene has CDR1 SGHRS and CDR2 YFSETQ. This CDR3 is CASSLGLAGVDTQYF. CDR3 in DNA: TGCGCCAGCAGCCTGGGACTAGCGGGAGTGGATACGCAGTATTTT.